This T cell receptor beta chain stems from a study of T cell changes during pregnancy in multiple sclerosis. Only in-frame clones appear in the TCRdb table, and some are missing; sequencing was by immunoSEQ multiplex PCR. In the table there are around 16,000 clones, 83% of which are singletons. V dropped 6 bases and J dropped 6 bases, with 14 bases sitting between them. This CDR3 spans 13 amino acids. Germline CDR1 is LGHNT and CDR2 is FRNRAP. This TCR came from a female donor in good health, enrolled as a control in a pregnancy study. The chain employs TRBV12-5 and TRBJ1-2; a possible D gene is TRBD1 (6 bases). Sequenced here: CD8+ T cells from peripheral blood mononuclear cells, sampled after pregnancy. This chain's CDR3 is CASGSGQFNGYTF. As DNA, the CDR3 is TGTGCTAGTGGCTCCGGACAGTTCAATGGCTACACCTTC. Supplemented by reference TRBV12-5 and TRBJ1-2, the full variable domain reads DARVTQTPRHKVTEMGQEVTMRCQPILGHNTVFWYRQTMMQGLELLAYFRNRAPLDDSGMPKDRFSAEMPDATLATLKIQPSEPRDSAVYFCASGSGQFNGYTFGSGTRLTVV.